This T cell receptor beta chain derives from a study of shared clonotypes between healthy human individuals. Study observations and caveats: The naive CD4 repertoires of a handful of donors were compared, and around 4.7% of clonotypes were shared.

Libraries were prepared by immunoSEQ multiplex PCR; TCRdb keeps only in-frame clonotypes and omits some of them. The table lists hundreds of thousands of clones, under 80% of them singletons, with approximately 1.7% in the top ten. Germline CDR1 and CDR2: SGHTA and FQGNSA. The CDR3 consists of 12 residues. V was shortened by 3 bases and J by 3 bases, with 5 bases between the two germline ends. The healthy adult donors were HIV-negative and reported no recent acute infections or vaccinations. This clone was seen a handful of times. Its antigen is unidentified. This clonotype was obtained from a woman younger than 45 in good health. V and J are TRBV7-2 and TRBJ1-2; no clear D. Sample: memory CD4+ T cells sorted from blood. Indicated subset: CD45RA-negative fraction. The CDR3 DNA is TGTGCCAGCAGCTTTGCGGACTATGGCTACACCTTC. Translation: CASSFADYGYTF. The full variable domain, completed using reference TRBV7-2 and TRBJ1-2, is GAGVSQSPSNKVTEKGKDVELRCDPISGHTALYWYRQSLGQGLEFLIYFQGNSAPDKSGLPSDRFSAERTGGSVSTLTIQRTQQEDSAVYLCASSFADYGYTFGSGTRLTVV.